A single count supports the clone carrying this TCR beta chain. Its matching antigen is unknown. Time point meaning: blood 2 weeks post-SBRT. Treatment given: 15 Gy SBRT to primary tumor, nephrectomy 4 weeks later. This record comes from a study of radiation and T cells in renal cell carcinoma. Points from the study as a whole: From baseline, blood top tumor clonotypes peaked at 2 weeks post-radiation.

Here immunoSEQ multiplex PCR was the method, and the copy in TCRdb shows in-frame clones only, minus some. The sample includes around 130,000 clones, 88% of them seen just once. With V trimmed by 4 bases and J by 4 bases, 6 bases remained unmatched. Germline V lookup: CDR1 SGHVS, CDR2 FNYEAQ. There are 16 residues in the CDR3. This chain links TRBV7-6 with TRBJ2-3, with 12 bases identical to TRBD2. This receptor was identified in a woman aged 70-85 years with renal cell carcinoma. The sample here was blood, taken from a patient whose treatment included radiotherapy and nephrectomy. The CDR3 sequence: CASSSRLAGVSDTQYF. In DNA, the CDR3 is TGTGCCAGCAGCTCGCGACTAGCGGGGGTGTCAGATACGCAGTATTTT.